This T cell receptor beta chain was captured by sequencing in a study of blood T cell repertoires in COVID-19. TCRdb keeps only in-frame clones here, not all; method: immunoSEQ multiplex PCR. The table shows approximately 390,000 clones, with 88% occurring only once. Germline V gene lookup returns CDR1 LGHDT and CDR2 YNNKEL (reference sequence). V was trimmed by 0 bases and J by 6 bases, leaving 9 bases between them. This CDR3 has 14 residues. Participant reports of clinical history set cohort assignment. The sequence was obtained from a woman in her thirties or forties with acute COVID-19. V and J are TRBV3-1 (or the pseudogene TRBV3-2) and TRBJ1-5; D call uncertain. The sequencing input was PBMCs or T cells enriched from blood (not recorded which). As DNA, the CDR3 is TGTGCCAGCAGCCAAGACCCACTCCCTCAGCCCCAGCATTTT. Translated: CASSQDPLPQPQHF.